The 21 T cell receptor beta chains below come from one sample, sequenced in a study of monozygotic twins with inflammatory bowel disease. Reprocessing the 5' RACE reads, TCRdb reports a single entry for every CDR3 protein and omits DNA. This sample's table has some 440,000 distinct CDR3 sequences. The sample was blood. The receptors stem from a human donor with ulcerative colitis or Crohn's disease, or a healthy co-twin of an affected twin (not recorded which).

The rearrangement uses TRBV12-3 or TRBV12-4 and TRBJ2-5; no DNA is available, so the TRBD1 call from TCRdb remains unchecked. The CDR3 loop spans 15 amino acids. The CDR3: CASSSGQGPWETQYF.

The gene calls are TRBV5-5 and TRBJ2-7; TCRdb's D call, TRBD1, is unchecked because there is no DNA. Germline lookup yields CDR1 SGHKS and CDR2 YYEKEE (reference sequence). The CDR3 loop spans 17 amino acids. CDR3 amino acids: CASIPLRGTGNSYEQYF.

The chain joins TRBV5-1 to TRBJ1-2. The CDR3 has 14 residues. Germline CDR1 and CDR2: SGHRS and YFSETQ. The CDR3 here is CASSPDPSLGGYTF.

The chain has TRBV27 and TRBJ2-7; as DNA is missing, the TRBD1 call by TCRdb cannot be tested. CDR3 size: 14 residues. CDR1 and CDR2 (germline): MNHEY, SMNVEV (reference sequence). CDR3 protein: CASSLRSRAYEQYF.

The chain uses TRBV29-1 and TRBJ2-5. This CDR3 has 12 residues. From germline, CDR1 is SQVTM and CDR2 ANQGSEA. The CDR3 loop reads CSVGNLGETQYF.

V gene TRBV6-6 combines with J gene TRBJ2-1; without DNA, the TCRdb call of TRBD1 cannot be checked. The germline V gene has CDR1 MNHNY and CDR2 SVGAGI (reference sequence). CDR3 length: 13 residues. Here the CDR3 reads CASSSTANNEQFF.

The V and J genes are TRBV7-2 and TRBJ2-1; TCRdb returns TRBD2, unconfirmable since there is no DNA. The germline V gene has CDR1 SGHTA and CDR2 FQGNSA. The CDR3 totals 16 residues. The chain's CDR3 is CASSFPTSGAYNEQFF.

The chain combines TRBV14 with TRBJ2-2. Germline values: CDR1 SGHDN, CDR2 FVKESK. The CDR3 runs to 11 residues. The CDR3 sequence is CASQGQGKLFF.

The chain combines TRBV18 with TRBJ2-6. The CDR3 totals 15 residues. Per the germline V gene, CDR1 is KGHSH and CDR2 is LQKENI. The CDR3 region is CASSPRPSGANVLTF.

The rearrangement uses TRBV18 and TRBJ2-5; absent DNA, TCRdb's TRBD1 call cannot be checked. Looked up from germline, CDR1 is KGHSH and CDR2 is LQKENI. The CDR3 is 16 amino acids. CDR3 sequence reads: CASSQLPFDRKETQYF.

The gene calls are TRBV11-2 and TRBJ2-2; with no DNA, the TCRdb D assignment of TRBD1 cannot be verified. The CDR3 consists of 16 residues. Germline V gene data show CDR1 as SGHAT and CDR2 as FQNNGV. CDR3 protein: CASSPHRGKNTGELFF.

CDR3 amino acids: CASSSNGQGARNEQYF. The rearrangement joins TRBV5-1 to TRBJ2-7; TCRdb designates TRBD1, a call that cannot be tested without DNA. The CDR3 extends over 16 amino acids. The V gene's germline CDR1 is SGHRS and CDR2 YFSETQ. The variable domain in full, completed from reference TRBV5-1 and TRBJ2-7, reads KAGVTQTPRYLIKTRGQQVTLSCSPISGHRSVSWYQQTPGQGLQFLFEYFSETQRNKGNFPGRFSGRQFSNSRSEMNVSTLELGDSALYLCASSSNGQGARNEQYFGPGTRLTVT.

CDR3 in amino acids: CAWSLEAIETQYF. J is TRBJ2-5 and V is TRBV30. CDR3 length: 13 amino acids. The germline V gene encodes CDR1 GTSNPN and CDR2 SVGIG (reference sequence).

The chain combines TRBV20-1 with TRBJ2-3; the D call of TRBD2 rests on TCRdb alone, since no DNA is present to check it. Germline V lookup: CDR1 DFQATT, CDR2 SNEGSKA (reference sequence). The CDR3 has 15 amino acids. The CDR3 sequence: CSPTTLAGVTDTQYF.

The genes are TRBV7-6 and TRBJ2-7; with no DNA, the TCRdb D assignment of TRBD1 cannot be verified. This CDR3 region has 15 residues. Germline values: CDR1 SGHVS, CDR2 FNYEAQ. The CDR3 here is CASSLVQGAAYEQYF.

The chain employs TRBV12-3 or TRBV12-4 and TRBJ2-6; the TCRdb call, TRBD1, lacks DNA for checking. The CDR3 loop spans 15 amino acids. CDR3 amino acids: CASSLKGSGANVLTF.

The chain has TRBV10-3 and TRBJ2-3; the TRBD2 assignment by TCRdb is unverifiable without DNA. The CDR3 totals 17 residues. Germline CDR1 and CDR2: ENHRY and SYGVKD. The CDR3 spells CAISEFLTSGAADTQYF.

The CDR3 here is CASSQEPGRGNTIYF. The chain has TRBV4-2 and TRBJ1-3; with no DNA, the TCRdb D assignment of TRBD1 cannot be verified. Per germline, CDR1 LGHNA and CDR2 YNFKEQ. This CDR3 has 15 residues.

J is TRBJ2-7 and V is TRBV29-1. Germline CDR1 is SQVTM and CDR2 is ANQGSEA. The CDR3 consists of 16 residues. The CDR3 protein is CSVEARGRTGAYEQYF.

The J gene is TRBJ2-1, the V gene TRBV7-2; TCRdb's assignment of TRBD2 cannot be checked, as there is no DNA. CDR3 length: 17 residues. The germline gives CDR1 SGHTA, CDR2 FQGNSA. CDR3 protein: CASSRKRGPSSYNEQFF.

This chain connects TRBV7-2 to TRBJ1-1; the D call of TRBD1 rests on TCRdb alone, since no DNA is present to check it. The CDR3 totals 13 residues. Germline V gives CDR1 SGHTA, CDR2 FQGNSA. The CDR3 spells CASTLGQGTEAFF.